The 32 T cell receptor beta chains listed next were all sequenced from one sample in a study of shared clonotypes between healthy human individuals. This table comes from immunoSEQ multiplex PCR, and its TCRdb copy is limited to in-frame clones, with some not included. The table shows roughly 1.5 million clones, with approximately 98% occurring only once. Specimen: naive CD4+ T cells sorted from blood. Described subset: CD45RA+ positively selected. All receptors derive from a man aged 25-40 years in good health.

This chain joins TRBV6-4 and TRBJ2-5; TRBD1 matches 7 bases. Germline V gene lookup returns CDR1 MRHNA and CDR2 SNTAGT. The CDR3 has 17 amino acids. With V trimmed by 4 bases and J by 1 base, 12 bases remained unmatched. CDR3 amino acids: CASSATTRTGVQETQYF. Written as DNA, the CDR3 is TGTGCCAGCAGTGCTACCACAAGGACAGGAGTCCAAGAGACCCAGTACTTC.

The chain recombines TRBV2 with TRBJ2-3; the match to TRBD2 covers 13 bases. The germline gives CDR1 SNHLY, CDR2 FYNNEI. The ends lost 6 bases at V and 0 bases at J; junction bases unmatched: 3. CDR3 length equals 16 residues. CDR3 residues: CASRELAGGSTDTQYF. The CDR3 bases are TGTGCCAGCAGAGAACTAGCGGGAGGGAGCACAGATACGCAGTATTTT.

V and J are TRBV29-1 and TRBJ1-5; TRBD1 agrees at 7 bases. The CDR3 runs to 13 residues. Unmatched junction bases numbered 8, after V lost 7 bases and J lost 5 bases. Germline V gene data show CDR1 as SQVTM and CDR2 as ANQGSEA. The CDR3: CSATTGADQPQHF. CDR3 coding DNA: TGCAGCGCAACTACAGGGGCCGATCAGCCCCAGCATTTT. The full variable domain, rest sourced from reference TRBV29-1 and TRBJ1-5, is SAVISQKPSRDICQRGTSLTIQCQVDSQVTMMFWYRQQPGQSLTLIATANQGSEATYESGFVIDKFPISRPNLTFSTLTVSNMSPEDSSIYLCSATTGADQPQHFGDGTRLSIL.

The chain links TRBV6-4 to TRBJ2-1; TRBD2 is a possible D gene (6 bases). Germline-derived CDR1 and CDR2 are MRHNA and SNTAGT. V was pared by 4 bases and J by 12 bases, with 16 bases between. The CDR3 is 13 residues long. The CDR3 sequence: CASSATRGLAQFF. Here the CDR3 DNA reads TGTGCCAGCAGTGCAACGCGGGGACTTGCGCAGTTCTTC.

The chain has TRBV5-1 and TRBJ2-7, with 9 bases fitting TRBD2. V shed 0 bases and J 6 bases; nucleotides not matched to a gene: 16. Germline V gene sequence: CDR1 SGHRS, CDR2 YFSETQ. The CDR3 sequence is 18 residues long. DNA for the CDR3: TGCGCCAGCAGCTTGGTGCGGCGGGAGGGCCACCTCTTAGGCGAGCAGTACTTC. It translates to CASSLVRREGHLLGEQYF.

V is TRBV19 and J is TRBJ2-2; D ambiguous. There are 15 residues in the CDR3. V gave up 3 bases and J gave up 1 base, with 9 bases separating them. Germline V gives CDR1 LNHDA, CDR2 SQIVND (reference sequence). DNA for the CDR3: TGTGCCAGTAGTATGGTGAGAGGGAACACCGGGGAGCTGTTTTTT. Its protein product is CASSMVRGNTGELFF.

The J gene is TRBJ2-1, the V gene TRBV5-1, with 7 nucleotides matching TRBD2. In germline, CDR1 is SGHRS, CDR2 YFSETQ. The CDR3 is made up of 19 amino acids. V shed 7 bases and J 5 bases; nucleotides not matched to a gene: 24. CDR3 residues: CASCRMDPTSQEKDNEQFF. CDR3 nucleotides: TGCGCCAGCTGCCGGATGGATCCGACTAGCCAGGAAAAAGACAATGAGCAGTTCTTC.

The J gene is TRBJ2-3, the V gene TRBV5-1, with TRBD1 matching 10 bases. Trimming removed 2 bases from V and 4 bases from J; junction bases left unmatched: 13. Germline CDR1 and CDR2: SGHRS and YFSETQ. The CDR3 consists of 18 residues. The CDR3 bases are TGCGCCAGCAGCTTTGGGATTGGCGACAGGGGGCGCCCAGATACGCAGTATTTT. Encoded protein: CASSFGIGDRGRPDTQYF.

J is TRBJ2-7 and V is TRBV5-4; TRBD1 matches 7 bases. The CDR3 spans 15 residues. CDR1 is SGHNT and CDR2 is YYREEE in the germline V gene (reference sequence). V dropped 3 bases and J dropped 1; count of bases not matched to a gene: 7. For the CDR3, the DNA is TGTGCCAGCAGCTCGCCGGGACAGCTATCCTACGAGCAGTACTTC. This encodes CASSSPGQLSYEQYF.

The chain joins TRBV7-2 to TRBJ2-1; no reliable D call. This CDR3 is 13 amino acids long. Trimming removed 0 bases at V and 7 bases at J, with 7 bases between. CDR1 and CDR2 from the germline V gene are SGHTA and FQGNSA. CDR3 DNA sequence: TGTGCCAGCAGCTTAGCTTTTTTTAATGAGCAGTTCTTC. Its protein product is CASSLAFFNEQFF.

J is TRBJ2-6 and V is TRBV27; D tentatively fits TRBD1 or TRBD2 (6 bases each). This CDR3 is built from 17 residues. Germline values: CDR1 MNHEY, CDR2 SMNVEV (reference sequence). The V end lost 8 bases, the J end lost 0 bases, and 17 bases lay between the germline ends. This chain's CDR3 is CASGLLGGLSGANVLTF. In DNA form, the CDR3 reads TGTGCCAGCGGCCTCCTAGGGGGACTCTCTGGGGCCAACGTCCTGACTTTC.

This chain links TRBV5-1 with TRBJ2-5; D remains ambiguous. The CDR3 contains 13 residues. Trimming took 4 bases from V and 4 from J, leaving 11 bases between them. Per the germline V gene, CDR1 is SGHRS and CDR2 is YFSETQ. Here the CDR3 DNA reads TGCGCCAGCAGCCCCGCGAGCACAGAGACCCAGTACTTC. Its protein product is CASSPASTETQYF.

The chain is built from TRBV2 and TRBJ2-7; 12 nucleotides align to TRBD2. From germline, CDR1 is SNHLY and CDR2 FYNNEI. The CDR3 loop spans 16 amino acids. V lost 3 bases and J lost 4; bases outside the gene matches: 7. The CDR3 DNA is TGTGCCAGCAGTGATGCTAGCGGGAGGGCCTATTACGAGCAGTACTTC. It translates to CASSDASGRAYYEQYF.

The rearrangement links TRBV18 to TRBJ2-5; no reliable D call. The V gene's germline CDR1 is KGHSH and CDR2 LQKENI. Trimming stripped 8 bases from V and 1 base from J, with 5 bases between. The CDR3 sequence is 11 residues long. The CDR3 DNA is TGTGCCAGCACGATCCAAGAGACCCAGTACTTC. As protein: CASTIQETQYF.

The rearrangement links TRBV15 to TRBJ2-3; no reliable D call. CDR1 and CDR2 from the germline V gene are LNHNV and YYDKDF (reference sequence). The CDR3 has 13 amino acids. Trimming shortened V by 4 bases and J by 6 bases, and 11 bases separated the two germline ends. The CDR3 bases are TGTGCCACCAGCATACGACCCGTGGATACGCAGTATTTT. Protein sequence: CATSIRPVDTQYF.

The chain joins TRBV28 to TRBJ1-5, with D uncertain. There are 18 residues in the CDR3. Germline V gives CDR1 MDHEN, CDR2 SYDVKM. Trimming left V 6 bases short and J 0 bases short, with 21 bases between. The CDR3 protein is CASRPLSGAGYSNQPQHF. The DNA for the CDR3 is TGTGCCAGCAGGCCATTAAGTGGTGCAGGATATAGCAATCAGCCCCAGCATTTT.

This chain uses TRBV13 with TRBJ2-1; TRBD1 matches at 8 bases. The CDR3 spans 12 residues. The V segment lost 8 bases and the J segment 7 bases; nucleotides outside the gene matches: 4. CDR1 is PRHDT, CDR2 FYEKMQ, per germline (reference sequence). The CDR3 DNA reads as TGTGCCAGCCAGGGACAGGATAATGAGCAGTTCTTC. Its protein is CASQGQDNEQFF.

On this clone itself: This sample includes further DNA sequences coding for the same CDR3. The chain joins TRBV7-2 to TRBJ1-5; D perhaps matches TRBD1 (5 bases). CDR1 and CDR2 from the germline V gene are SGHTA and FQGNSA. The CDR3 runs 13 residues. V lost 5 bases and J 4 bases, leaving 9 bases between the germline ends. The CDR3 bases are TGTGCCAGCAGCCCTAGACAGAATCAGCCCCAGCATTTT. Amino acid sequence: CASSPRQNQPQHF.

This clone was recorded once. The V and J genes are TRBV4-1 and TRBJ1-2; perhaps TRBD1 as D (5 bases). There are 15 residues in the CDR3. V shed 0 bases and J shed 3 bases, with 11 bases lying between them. The V gene's germline CDR1 is MGHRA and CDR2 YSYEKL. CDR3 nucleotides: TGCGCCAGCAGCCAAGAGACCAGGGAGGACTATGGCTACACCTTC. It encodes CASSQETREDYGYTF.

This chain uses TRBV5-1 with TRBJ1-4; D is unclear. The germline V gene has CDR1 SGHRS and CDR2 YFSETQ. Trimming shortened V by 0 bases and J by 3 bases, and 9 bases separated the two germline ends. CDR3 length: 15 amino acids. The CDR3 here is CASSLVGSSNEKLFF. The CDR3 DNA sequence: TGCGCCAGCAGCTTGGTAGGGTCATCTAATGAAAAACTGTTTTTT.

The rearrangement joins TRBV9 to TRBJ2-1, with D perhaps assigned TRBD1 or TRBD2 (5 bases each). Trimming took 3 bases from V and 4 from J, leaving 14 bases between them. The germline CDR1 and CDR2 sequences are SGDLS and YYNGEE. This CDR3 has 15 amino acids. This CDR3 reads CASSARDHPYNEQFF. The CDR3 nucleotides are TGTGCCAGCAGCGCCCGGGACCATCCATACAATGAGCAGTTCTTC.

The chain couples TRBV5-6 to TRBJ2-3, with a possible D match to TRBD2 (5 bases). This CDR3 spans 14 amino acids. V gave up 0 bases and J gave up 5 bases, with 10 bases separating them. From germline, CDR1 is SGHDT and CDR2 YYEEEE. CDR3 sequence: CASSLARGRDTQYF. In nucleotides, the CDR3 is TGTGCCAGCAGCTTGGCACGGGGTAGAGATACGCAGTATTTT.

The V gene is TRBV6-5, the J gene TRBJ1-1; TRBD1 is a possible D gene (5 bases). With 2 bases removed from V and 8 bases from J, the gap between germline ends came to 9 bases. Per the germline V gene, CDR1 is MNHEY and CDR2 is SVGAGI. The CDR3 is 12 amino acids. CDR3: CASSYHKGEAFF. DNA of the CDR3: TGTGCCAGCAGTTACCACAAGGGGGAAGCTTTCTTT.

In this sample, this clone turned up a few times. The rearrangement joins TRBV14 to TRBJ2-1, with 8 positions matching TRBD2. The CDR3 sequence is 14 residues long. In germline, CDR1 is SGHDN, CDR2 FVKESK. V was clipped by 4 bases and J by 6 bases; unmatched bases: 5. This CDR3 is CASSLPGLVNEQFF. The CDR3 region has the DNA TGTGCCAGCAGCCTACCGGGACTAGTCAATGAGCAGTTCTTC.

This rearrangement joins TRBV20-1 to TRBJ2-4; TRBD1 aligns across 9 bases. Per germline, CDR1 DFQATT and CDR2 SNEGSKA (reference sequence). This CDR3 is built from 11 residues. After removal of 2 bases from V and 15 bases from J, the junction contained 5 bases not matched to a gene. In DNA form, the CDR3 reads TGCAGTGCTAGAACCCCGGGACAGGGGTACTTC. Its translation: CSARTPGQGYF.

V is TRBV7-2 and J is TRBJ2-7, with TRBD1 matching 10 bases. V was pared by 7 bases and J by 3 bases, with 9 bases of the junction left unmatched. Germline V CDR1 and CDR2: SGHTA, FQGNSA. The CDR3 is made up of 15 amino acids. The CDR3 region is CASNFPGQGRYEQYF. The CDR3 nucleotides read TGTGCCAGCAACTTTCCGGGACAGGGGCGCTACGAGCAGTACTTC.

This clone was counted a single time. The chain carries TRBV6-5 and TRBJ1-1; D is uncertain. The CDR3 has 13 residues. Trimming pared 4 bases from V and 1 base from J, leaving 7 bases between. Germline V lookup: CDR1 MNHEY, CDR2 SVGAGI. CDR3 amino acids: CASSFSENTEAFF. As DNA, the CDR3 is TGTGCCAGCAGTTTTTCAGAGAACACTGAAGCTTTCTTT.

The chain links TRBV10-3 to TRBJ1-2; D is perhaps TRBD1 (5 bases). The CDR3 has 15 residues. CDR1 ENHRY and CDR2 SYGVKD come from the germline V gene. V dropped 2 bases and J dropped 0 bases, with 10 bases sitting between them. The CDR3 reads CAISEGQGTNYGYTF. The CDR3 coding sequence is TGTGCCATCAGTGAGGGGCAGGGCACTAACTATGGCTACACCTTC.

The V call is TRBV2, the J call TRBJ2-7, with 7 positions matching TRBD1. Germline CDR1 and CDR2: SNHLY and FYNNEI. Trimming removed 5 bases from V and 0 bases from J; junction bases left unmatched: 4. This CDR3 has 14 amino acids. The DNA for the CDR3 is TGTGCCAGCAGTCAGGGGGTGAGCTCCTACGAGCAGTACTTC. Its translation is CASSQGVSSYEQYF.

As concerns this clone: The germline gene is not matched at one end of the junction; a read error may be the cause. The chain employs TRBV7-3 and TRBJ2-7; a possible D gene is TRBD2 (7 bases). The CDR3 consists of 15 residues. Germline loops: CDR1 SGHTA, CDR2 FQGTGA. The CDR3 nucleotides are TGTGCCAGCAGCCTAACCGGGGGGCAGCTGTACGAGCAGTACTTC. It is translated as CASSLTGGQLYEQYF. Full variable domain (rest looked up from reference TRBV7-3 and TRBJ2-7): GAGVSQTPSNKVTEKGKYVELRCDPISGHTALYWYRQSLGQGPEFLIYFQGTGAADDSGLPNDRFFAVRPEGSVSTLKIQRTERGDSAVYLCASSLTGGQLYEQYFGPGTRLTVT.

V usage is TRBV7-8 and J usage is TRBJ1-3; D is undetermined. CDR1 is SGHVS, CDR2 FQNEAQ, per germline. This CDR3 contains 12 residues. V gave up 5 bases and J gave up 12 bases, with 14 bases separating them. The CDR3: CASSLDDSGIYF. The CDR3 nucleotides are TGTGCCAGCAGCCTTGACGACTCTGGCATATATTTT.

J is TRBJ2-7 and V is TRBV7-2; D is uncertain. Germline V gene sequence: CDR1 SGHTA, CDR2 FQGNSA. The CDR3 loop spans 15 amino acids. Trimming cost V 6 bases and J 0 bases, with 15 bases left between them. The CDR3 coding sequence is TGTGCCAGCAGTTTTAAAGGACCCTTCTCCTACGAGCAGTACTTC. Amino acid sequence: CASSFKGPFSYEQYF.